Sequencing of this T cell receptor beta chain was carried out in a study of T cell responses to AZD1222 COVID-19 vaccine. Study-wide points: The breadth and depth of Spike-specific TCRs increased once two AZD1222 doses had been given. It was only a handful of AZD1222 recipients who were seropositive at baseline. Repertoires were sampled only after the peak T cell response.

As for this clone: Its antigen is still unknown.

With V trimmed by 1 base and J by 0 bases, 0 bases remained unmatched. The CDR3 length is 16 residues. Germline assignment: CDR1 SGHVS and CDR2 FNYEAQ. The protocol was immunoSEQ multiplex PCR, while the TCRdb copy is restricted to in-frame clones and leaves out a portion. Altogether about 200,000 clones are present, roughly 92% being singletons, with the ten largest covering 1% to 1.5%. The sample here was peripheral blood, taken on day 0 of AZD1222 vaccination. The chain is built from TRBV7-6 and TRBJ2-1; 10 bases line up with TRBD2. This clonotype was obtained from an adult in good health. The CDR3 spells CASSLVAGGSYNEQFF. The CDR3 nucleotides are TGTGCCAGCAGCTTAGTAGCGGGGGGCTCCTACAATGAGCAGTTCTTC.